The 3 T cell receptor beta chains presented below share a single source sample, sequenced in a study of blood T cell repertoires in COVID-19 (dated by TCRdb to about 2020). The library was produced with the immunoSEQ multiplex PCR assay. The immuneACCESS repertoire file appears here via TCRdb, limited to in-frame rearrangements. These files lack a portion of the clones; in checked studies, under half of the deficit traces to unresolved V genes, and the cause of the others is not known. Counted in this sample were approximately 200,000 clones; 70% to 90% of them appeared once. Less than 1.5% of the sample lies in the top ten. The sequencing sample was made of PBMCs or T cells enriched from blood (not recorded which). The origin of the receptors is a man aged 25-45 years who had recovered from COVID-19.

The chain carries TRBV3-1 (or the pseudogene TRBV3-2) and TRBJ2-1; TRBD1 might be the D (5 bases). CDR1 and CDR2 from the germline V gene are LGHDT and YNNKEL (reference sequence). Trimming removed 0 bases at V and 0 bases at J, with 12 bases between. The CDR3 is 17 residues long. The CDR3, as DNA: TGTGCCAGCAGCCAAGATGTGGGCAGGGTCTCCTACAATGAGCAGTTCTTC. Protein product: CASSQDVGRVSYNEQFF.

The count of this clone is one. The rearrangement joins TRBV7-9 to TRBJ2-2; possible D gene TRBD1, 6 bases. The V and J ends lost 6 bases and 6 bases respectively, with 11 bases between them. The CDR3 runs 13 residues. CDR1 and CDR2 from the germline V gene are SEHNR and FQNEAQ (reference sequence). The CDR3 region is CASRLGGSGELFF. The CDR3 nucleotides are TGTGCCAGCAGACTAGGGGGTTCCGGGGAGCTGTTTTTT.

The V gene is TRBV2, the J gene TRBJ2-7; possibly TRBD1 for D (5 bases). Trimming removed 7 bases from V and 3 bases from J, with 13 bases in between. Germline V gene data show CDR1 as SNHLY and CDR2 as FYNNEI. The CDR3 covers 13 residues. The CDR3 bases are TGTGCCAGCATGGGAAGGCAGGGCTACGAGCAGTACTTC. It yields the protein CASMGRQGYEQYF.